Listed below are T cell receptor beta chains from one sample, sequenced in a study of shared clonotypes between healthy human individuals. The method was immunoSEQ multiplex PCR; TCRdb's version includes in-frame clones alone and lacks a portion of them. The sample yields some 1,600,000 clones, 95% to 99% seen once. The sequencing sample was made of naive CD4+ T cells sorted from blood. The receptors come from a man younger than 45 in good health. Both conserved end residues are part of each CDR3. Fields, in order: CDR3 length, V gene, J gene, clone size, D gene, CDR3 DNA, CDR3 protein. The D gene is left open where the match is weak. The size entry is marked missing in some rows and otherwise reads once, few, many or a size class.

CDR3 length: 13; V gene: TRBV11-3; J gene: TRBJ2-7; clone size: -; D gene: -; CDR3 DNA: TGTGCCAGCAGCTTAGGTCCCTCCTACGAGCAGTACTTC; CDR3 protein: CASSLGPSYEQYF
CDR3 length: 11; V gene: TRBV27; J gene: TRBJ2-5; clone size: -; D gene: -; CDR3 DNA: TGTGCCAGCAGTTTTATGGAGACCCAGTACTTC; CDR3 protein: CASSFMETQYF
CDR3 length: 17; V gene: TRBV5-1; J gene: TRBJ2-1; clone size: -; D gene: -; CDR3 DNA: TGCGCCAGCAGCTTGAAGGGGACGAGGGCTGAGAACAATGAGCAGTTCTTC; CDR3 protein: CASSLKGTRAENNEQFF
CDR3 length: 15; V gene: TRBV10-1; J gene: TRBJ2-3; clone size: -; D gene: -; CDR3 DNA: TGCGCCAGCAGTGAGATAGCGGCTATCACAGATACGCAGTATTTT; CDR3 protein: CASSEIAAITDTQYF
CDR3 length: 13; V gene: TRBV10-3; J gene: TRBJ2-1; clone size: -; D gene: -; CDR3 DNA: TGTGCCATCAACACACAGGTTAACAATGAGCAGTTCTTC; CDR3 protein: CAINTQVNNEQFF
CDR3 length: 15; V gene: TRBV30; J gene: TRBJ2-1; clone size: -; D gene: -; CDR3 DNA: TGTGCCTGGAGAAGGGGTACGCCCCACTACAATGAGCAGTTCTTC; CDR3 protein: CAWRRGTPHYNEQFF
CDR3 length: 19; V gene: TRBV5-6; J gene: TRBJ2-1; clone size: -; D gene: TRBD2; CDR3 DNA: TGTGCCAGCAGCTTGGCCAAAGGGGCGGGAGTATATTCCTACAATGAGCAGTTCTTC; CDR3 protein: CASSLAKGAGVYSYNEQFF
CDR3 length: 16; V gene: TRBV19; J gene: TRBJ2-6; clone size: -; D gene: -; CDR3 DNA: TGTGCCAGTCAAGTGCAGGGAATTTCTGGGGCCAACGTCCTGACTTTC; CDR3 protein: CASQVQGISGANVLTF
CDR3 length: 16; V gene: TRBV28; J gene: TRBJ2-7; clone size: -; D gene: -; CDR3 DNA: TGTGCCAGCAGTTCCCCCCGAGTCAGGAGCTCCTACGAGCAGTACTTC; CDR3 protein: CASSSPRVRSSYEQYF
CDR3 length: 16; V gene: TRBV4-3; J gene: TRBJ2-3; clone size: -; D gene: TRBD2; CDR3 DNA: TGCGCCAGCAGCCAGGAACTAGCGGGAGTCGTGGATACGCAGTATTTT; CDR3 protein: CASSQELAGVVDTQYF
CDR3 length: 15; V gene: TRBV19; J gene: TRBJ2-5; clone size: -; D gene: TRBD2; CDR3 DNA: TGTGCCAGTAGTACGGGACTAGCGGGACAAGAGACCCAGTACTTC; CDR3 protein: CASSTGLAGQETQYF
CDR3 length: 16; V gene: TRBV9; J gene: TRBJ2-3; clone size: -; D gene: TRBD1; CDR3 DNA: TGTGCCAGCAGCGTAGTGGGACAGGCCCCCACAGATACGCAGTATTTT; CDR3 protein: CASSVVGQAPTDTQYF
CDR3 length: 17; V gene: TRBV5-1; J gene: TRBJ2-5; clone size: -; D gene: TRBD2; CDR3 DNA: TGCGCCAGCAGCCCCCAACTAGCGGGAGTTGGGCAAGAGACCCAGTACTTC; CDR3 protein: CASSPQLAGVGQETQYF
CDR3 length: 12; V gene: TRBV5-6; J gene: TRBJ1-2; clone size: -; D gene: -; CDR3 DNA: TGTGCCAGCAGTCGGGCAGACTATGGCTACACCTTC; CDR3 protein: CASSRADYGYTF
CDR3 length: 15; V gene: TRBV19; J gene: TRBJ1-5; clone size: -; D gene: -; CDR3 DNA: TGTGCCAGTAGTATAGATCCGGGGTTCAATCAGCCCCAGCATTTT; CDR3 protein: CASSIDPGFNQPQHF
CDR3 length: 16; V gene: TRBV21-1; J gene: TRBJ1-2; clone size: -; D gene: -; CDR3 DNA: TGTGCCAGCAGCAAATCGGGAGGACACCCTAACTATGGCTACACCTTC; CDR3 protein: CASSKSGGHPNYGYTF
CDR3 length: 17; V gene: TRBV5-4; J gene: TRBJ2-1; clone size: -; D gene: TRBD2; CDR3 DNA: TGTGCCAGCAGCACCGGGACTAGCGGGAGCTCCTACAATGAGCAGTTCTTC; CDR3 protein: CASSTGTSGSSYNEQFF
CDR3 length: 15; V gene: TRBV2; J gene: TRBJ2-5; clone size: -; D gene: -; CDR3 DNA: TGTGCCAGCAGCGCCAACTGGGGGGCGACGGAGACCCAGTACTTC; CDR3 protein: CASSANWGATETQYF
CDR3 length: 16; V gene: TRBV6-6; J gene: TRBJ2-2; clone size: -; D gene: -; CDR3 DNA: TGTGCCAGCAGTTACGGGGTAGCTTTAAACACCGGGGAGCTGTTTTTT; CDR3 protein: CASSYGVALNTGELFF
CDR3 length: 15; V gene: TRBV10-2; J gene: TRBJ2-1; clone size: -; D gene: TRBD2; CDR3 DNA: TGCGCCAGCAGTGTTCTAGCGGGGAACAACAATGAGCAGTTCTTC; CDR3 protein: CASSVLAGNNNEQFF
CDR3 length: 15; V gene: TRBV5-6; J gene: TRBJ2-1; clone size: -; D gene: -; CDR3 DNA: TGTGCCAGCAGCCCCCCGGGTCTGGGCCACAATGAGCAGTTCTTC; CDR3 protein: CASSPPGLGHNEQFF
CDR3 length: 16; V gene: TRBV9; J gene: TRBJ2-1; clone size: -; D gene: TRBD2; CDR3 DNA: TGTGCCAGCAGCAAGGAGCTAGCGGGAGGATCCAATGAGCAGTTCTTC; CDR3 protein: CASSKELAGGSNEQFF
CDR3 length: 11; V gene: TRBV20-1; J gene: TRBJ2-7; clone size: -; D gene: -; CDR3 DNA: TGCAGTGCTAGTCAAACCTACGAGCAGTACTTC; CDR3 protein: CSASQTYEQYF
CDR3 length: 17; V gene: TRBV27; J gene: TRBJ2-7; clone size: -; D gene: TRBD2; CDR3 DNA: TGTGCCAGCACTCCTTCCCCTCGCAGGGCGGGAGACTACGAGCAGTACTTC; CDR3 protein: CASTPSPRRAGDYEQYF
CDR3 length: 14; V gene: TRBV19; J gene: TRBJ1-1; clone size: -; D gene: -; CDR3 DNA: TGTGCCAGTATAGCGCCAGGGAGGAACACTGAAGCTTTCTTT; CDR3 protein: CASIAPGRNTEAFF
CDR3 length: 12; V gene: TRBV29-1; J gene: TRBJ1-5; clone size: -; D gene: -; CDR3 DNA: TGCAGCGTTAGCGAGGGGAATCAGCCCCAGCATTTT; CDR3 protein: CSVSEGNQPQHF
CDR3 length: 14; V gene: TRBV28; J gene: TRBJ2-7; clone size: -; D gene: TRBD2; CDR3 DNA: TGTGCCAGCATAAGTCCGGGAGGGACCTACGAGCAGTACTTC; CDR3 protein: CASISPGGTYEQYF
CDR3 length: 16; V gene: TRBV6-1; J gene: TRBJ2-1; clone size: once; D gene: -; CDR3 DNA: TGTGCCAGCAGTGAAGGGGTGGGGGCTGTCTACAATGAGCAGTTCTTC; CDR3 protein: CASSEGVGAVYNEQFF
CDR3 length: 13; V gene: TRBV11-2; J gene: TRBJ1-1; clone size: -; D gene: -; CDR3 DNA: TGTGCCAGCAGCTTAATGAGTACAACTGAAGCTTTCTTT; CDR3 protein: CASSLMSTTEAFF
CDR3 length: 15; V gene: TRBV18; J gene: TRBJ2-3; clone size: -; D gene: -; CDR3 DNA: TGTGCCAGCTCACCAAACGGGGTTGGTGGTGATACGCAGTATTTT; CDR3 protein: CASSPNGVGGDTQYF
CDR3 length: 15; V gene: TRBV5-6; J gene: TRBJ2-7; clone size: -; D gene: TRBD2; CDR3 DNA: TGTGCCAGCAGCGCGGGGACTAGCGCCTCCTACGAGCAGTACTTC; CDR3 protein: CASSAGTSASYEQYF
CDR3 length: 17; V gene: TRBV18; J gene: TRBJ2-3; clone size: -; D gene: TRBD1; CDR3 DNA: TGTGCCAGCTCACCAGGAGTCGGGACAGGATACACAGATACGCAGTATTTT; CDR3 protein: CASSPGVGTGYTDTQYF
CDR3 length: 15; V gene: TRBV6-6; J gene: TRBJ2-5; clone size: once; D gene: -; CDR3 DNA: TGTGCCAGCAGTCCCCTCGGGGGCGTGAAGGAGACCCAGTACTTC; CDR3 protein: CASSPLGGVKETQYF
CDR3 length: 14; V gene: TRBV30; J gene: TRBJ2-3; clone size: once; D gene: -; CDR3 DNA: TGTGCCTGGAGTGGGGGACATAGCACAGATACGCAGTATTTT; CDR3 protein: CAWSGGHSTDTQYF
CDR3 length: 18; V gene: TRBV28; J gene: TRBJ1-5; clone size: -; D gene: TRBD1; CDR3 DNA: TGTGCCAGCAGTTTAGAGACCCAGGGGGTTCATAGCAATCAGCCCCAGCATTTT; CDR3 protein: CASSLETQGVHSNQPQHF